The subject of this entry is one T cell receptor beta chain. The CDR3 has 18 amino acids. V was pared by 0 bases and J by 3 bases, with 20 bases between. The germline V gene encodes CDR1 SGHRS and CDR2 YFSETQ. The entry originates in a study of blood T cell repertoires in COVID-19. For the study at large: The origin of the acute and convalescent COVID-19 samples was the United States, Italy and Spain. Sample material is recorded as cDNA or gDNA derived from T cells, B-cell-depleted T cells, or PBMCs.

In the authors' workflow: Scientists estimated how many nucleated cells there were by amplifying reference gene primers. TCRdb's table, derived via immunoSEQ multiplex PCR, lists solely in-frame clones and lacks some. The D gene and trimming were derived from the DNA, and the V and J assignments and clone size from that table. The sample comprises more than 250,000 clones, around 89% of which are singletons, and around 6.6% rests with the top ten. The genes are TRBV5-1 and TRBJ2-3, with D possibly matching TRBD2 (7 bases). The specimen sequenced was peripheral blood. The TCR comes from a man aged 18 to 29 who had recovered from COVID-19. CDR3 sequence (DNA): TGCGCCAGCAGCTTGGTTGCGGGGGCCTCAATTGGGACAGATACGCAGTATTTT. Its protein product is CASSLVAGASIGTDTQYF. Full variable domain (missing parts from reference TRBV5-1 and TRBJ2-3): KAGVTQTPRYLIKTRGQQVTLSCSPISGHRSVSWYQQTPGQGLQFLFEYFSETQRNKGNFPGRFSGRQFSNSRSEMNVSTLELGDSALYLCASSLVAGASIGTDTQYFGPGTRLTVL.